A single sample gave rise to the 23 T cell receptor beta chains below, sequenced in a study of PD-1 blockade in classical Hodgkin lymphoma. Sequencing used immunoSEQ multiplex PCR; TCRdb keeps in-frame clones, though not all of them. The sample has roughly 81,000 clones; about nine tenths are singletons. In every patient, relapse followed autologous stem cell transplantation, while exposure to brentuximab vedotin differed. Sequencing was performed on peripheral blood mononuclear cells (PBMCs), taken before the second cycle of nivolumab. The receptors shown here come from a human donor with classical Hodgkin lymphoma.

The chain has TRBV29-1 and TRBJ2-7, with TRBD1 as a possible D gene (6 bases). The CDR3 consists of 15 residues. Germline V gene lookup returns CDR1 SQVTM and CDR2 ANQGSEA. The V gene lost 7 bases and the J gene lost 2 bases, with 21 bases spanning the gap. The DNA for the CDR3 is TGCAGCGCTATTCCCTGGGTAGGGGGACCCTACGAGCAGTACTTC. Residues: CSAIPWVGGPYEQYF.

The chain uses TRBV30 and TRBJ2-1; no definite D call. This CDR3 has 12 residues. Germline V lookup: CDR1 GTSNPN, CDR2 SVGIG (reference sequence). Deletions cut 5 bases from V and 6 bases from J, with 11 bases between. CDR3 coding DNA: TGTGCCTGGGCCCAGTTTGGCAATGAGCAGTTCTTC. Translating it yields CAWAQFGNEQFF. Variable domain in full (rest from reference TRBV30 and TRBJ2-1): SQTIHQWPATLVQPVGSPLSLECTVEGTSNPNLYWYRQAAGRGLQLLFYSVGIGQISSEVPQNLSASRPQDRQFILSSKKLLLSDSGFYLCAWAQFGNEQFFGPGTRLTVL.

The V gene is TRBV27, the J gene TRBJ2-7; a possible D gene is TRBD1 (6 bases). Per the germline V gene, CDR1 is MNHEY and CDR2 is SMNVEV (reference sequence). V lost 0 bases, J lost 5 bases, and 17 bases lay in between. The CDR3 is 16 residues long. CDR3 DNA: TGTGCCAGCAGTTTATCGGCAACAGGGCAGGTGGACGAGCAGTACTTC. Translated, it gives CASSLSATGQVDEQYF.

The rearrangement joins TRBV5-6 to TRBJ1-5, with D possibly TRBD1 on 6 matching bases. Germline CDR1 reads SGHDT; CDR2 reads YYEEEE. The CDR3 contains 16 residues. The V end lost 3 bases, the J end lost 4 bases, and 17 bases lay between the germline ends. In DNA, the CDR3 is TGTGCCAGCAGCTGGGGACATGGGGGTTTGAATCAGCCCCAGCATTTT. Translated, it gives CASSWGHGGLNQPQHF.

V is TRBV18 and J is TRBJ2-5; D may be TRBD1 or TRBD2 (6 bases each). Trimming removed 2 bases from V and 4 bases from J, with 8 bases in between. The CDR3 is made up of 13 amino acids. CDR1 KGHSH and CDR2 LQKENI come from the germline V gene. The CDR3 DNA sequence: TGTGCCAGCTCACCAGAGGGGGGAGAGACCCAGTACTTC. Translated, it gives CASSPEGGETQYF. Combining the CDR3 with reference TRBV18 and TRBJ2-5 gives the whole variable domain NAGVMQNPRHLVRRRGQEARLRCSPMKGHSHVYWYRQLPEEGLKFMVYLQKENIIDESGMPKERFSAEFPKEGPSILRIQQVVRGDSAAYFCASSPEGGETQYFGPGTRLLVL.

In this sample, this clone turned up once. The chain couples TRBV5-1 to TRBJ1-1, with 8 bases lining up with TRBD1. This CDR3 has 14 residues. Per germline, CDR1 SGHRS and CDR2 YFSETQ. The junction had 5 bases not matched to a gene; V was cut back by 3 bases and J by 4 bases. CDR3 nucleotide sequence: TGCGCCAGCAGCTGGAGAGACAGGGGCACTGAAGCTTTCTTT. Translating gives CASSWRDRGTEAFF.

The chain is built from TRBV28 and TRBJ2-1; the D gene could be TRBD1 or TRBD2 (5 bases each). Looked up from germline, CDR1 is MDHEN and CDR2 is SYDVKM. CDR3 length equals 16 residues. Trimming stripped 6 bases from V and 5 bases from J, with 20 bases between. The CDR3 coding sequence is TGTGCCAGCAGCGCCCCGGGGCTGGGCCTCGACAATGAGCAGTTCTTC. Translating gives CASSAPGLGLDNEQFF.

This sequence joins TRBV29-1 and TRBJ1-1; possible D gene TRBD1, 6 bases. The length of the CDR3 is 20 residues. Germline values: CDR1 SQVTM, CDR2 ANQGSEA. Trimming took off 4 bases at V and 1 base at J, with 31 bases between the two ends. CDR3 region: CSVVRFGGRTQLSSNTEAFF. The CDR3 bases are TGCAGCGTTGTGCGGTTCGGGGGGCGTACGCAACTTTCTTCGAACACTGAAGCTTTCTTT.

This sequence joins TRBV7-9 and TRBJ2-2; no reliable D call. Trimming took off 5 bases at V and 9 bases at J, with 10 bases between the two ends. This CDR3 contains 12 residues. CDR1 and CDR2 from the germline V gene are SEHNR and FQNEAQ (reference sequence). This CDR3 is CASSPGFRELFF. CDR3 sequence (DNA): TGTGCCAGCAGCCCGGGCTTTAGGGAGCTGTTTTTT.

The V call is TRBV28, the J call TRBJ2-5; D unresolved. Germline CDR1 is MDHEN and CDR2 is SYDVKM. Trimming took off 5 bases at V and 5 bases at J, with 21 bases between the two ends. The CDR3 consists of 16 residues. CDR3 loop: CASSLSFQDLWETQYF. CDR3 bases: TGTGCCAGCAGTCTCAGTTTTCAAGACTTGTGGGAGACCCAGTACTTC. Supplemented by reference TRBV28 and TRBJ2-5, the full variable domain reads DVKVTQSSRYLVKRTGEKVFLECVQDMDHENMFWYRQDPGLGLRLIYFSYDVKMKEKGDIPEGYSVSREKKERFSLILESASTNQTSMYLCASSLSFQDLWETQYFGPGTRLLVL.

The chain recombines TRBV11-2 with TRBJ2-3; D is unresolved. V lost 0 bases to trimming and J lost 1 base, with 8 bases between them. In germline, CDR1 is SGHAT, CDR2 FQNNGV. This CDR3 comprises 15 residues. DNA of the CDR3: TGTGCCAGCAGCTTAGATGGTATCGGCACAGATACGCAGTATTTT. Protein product: CASSLDGIGTDTQYF.

CDR3: CASSRTEAFF. DNA for the CDR3: TGCGCCAGCAGTCGAACTGAAGCTTTCTTT. The chain combines TRBV23-1 with TRBJ1-1; D uncertain. TRBV23-1 qualifies as an ORF whose function is uncertain. The ends were cut back, 4 bases at V and 5 bases at J, with 2 bases in the middle. The CDR3 has 10 amino acids.

V and J are TRBV29-1 and TRBJ2-7; no firm D call. V was pared by 4 bases and J by 2 bases, with 9 bases between. The CDR3 covers 12 residues. Germline lookup yields CDR1 SQVTM and CDR2 ANQGSEA. The CDR3 DNA sequence: TGCAGCGTTGGGGCAGTACCCTACGAGCAGTACTTC. This codes for CSVGAVPYEQYF.

The chain has TRBV7-6 and TRBJ2-3, with 8 bases matching TRBD2. In germline, CDR1 is SGHVS, CDR2 FNYEAQ. After removal of 2 bases from V and 3 bases from J, the junction contained 7 bases not matched to a gene. This CDR3 spans 16 amino acids. CDR3 amino acids: CASSLRPSGSTDTQYF. The CDR3 coding sequence is TGTGCCAGCAGCTTACGCCCCAGCGGGAGTACAGATACGCAGTATTTT.

This chain uses TRBV7-3 with TRBJ1-4, with D perhaps TRBD1 (5 bases). The ends were cut back, 1 base at V and 8 bases at J, with 14 bases in the middle. Germline-derived CDR1 and CDR2 are SGHTA and FQGTGA. CDR3 length: 15 residues. The CDR3 DNA reads TGTGCCAGCAGCTTAAACGGCAGGGAGGAAGAAAAACTGTTTTTT. Residues: CASSLNGREEEKLFF.

The CDR3 spells CASSLGGTPETQYF. The CDR3 DNA reads TGTGCCAGCAGCTTAGGGGGGACCCCTGAGACCCAGTACTTC. The chain employs TRBV7-6 and TRBJ2-5; D possibly matches TRBD1 or TRBD2 (5 bases each). Germline CDR1 SGHVS, CDR2 FNYEAQ. V was trimmed by 1 base and J by 5 bases, leaving 11 bases between them. The CDR3 consists of 14 residues.

The chain employs TRBV27 and TRBJ2-4; either TRBD1 or TRBD2 may supply D (5 bases each). The CDR3 totals 18 residues. Trimming cost V 2 bases and J 6 bases, with 23 bases left between them. Germline lookup yields CDR1 MNHEY and CDR2 SMNVEV (reference sequence). The chain's CDR3 is CASSLQRERGAERNIQYF. The CDR3 nucleotides read TGTGCCAGCAGTTTACAACGGGAAAGGGGAGCAGAGAGAAACATTCAGTACTTC.

The chain couples TRBV4-1 to TRBJ2-7; tentatively, D is TRBD1 or TRBD2 (5 bases each). The CDR3 runs to 16 residues. Germline-derived CDR1 and CDR2 are MGHRA and YSYEKL. V lost 2 bases and J lost 5, with 19 bases in between. CDR3 DNA: TGCGCCAGCAGCCAAACCCCATGGGGGAGAGGCGACGAGCAGTACTTC. Translation gives CASSQTPWGRGDEQYF.

V is TRBV28 and J is TRBJ2-7; 8 nucleotides agree with TRBD1. The germline V gene has CDR1 MDHEN and CDR2 SYDVKM. CDR3 size: 11 residues. The CDR3 loop reads CVTTGEVEQYF. CDR3 coding DNA: TGTGTCACGACAGGGGAAGTCGAGCAGTACTTC.

The chain is built from TRBV27 and TRBJ1-4, with D possibly being TRBD1 (5 bases). Germline assignment: CDR1 MNHEY and CDR2 SMNVEV (reference sequence). V was clipped by 8 bases and J by 8 bases, with 15 bases between them. CDR3 size: 13 residues. CDR3 sequence: CASGTALWEKLFF. In DNA, the CDR3 is TGTGCCAGCGGGACCGCCCTTTGGGAAAAACTGTTTTTT. The whole variable domain, remainder taken from reference TRBV27 and TRBJ1-4, is EAQVTQNPRYLITVTGKKLTVTCSQNMNHEYMSWYRQDPGLGLRQIYYSMNVEVTDKGDVPEGYKVSRKEKRNFPLILESPSPNQTSLYFCASGTALWEKLFFGSGTQLSVL.

CDR3 coding DNA: TGTGCCAGCAGTTCCCAAGCCTACGAGCAGTACTTC. Its translation: CASSSQAYEQYF. The chain carries TRBV28 and TRBJ2-7; no firm D call. CDR1 MDHEN and CDR2 SYDVKM come from the germline V gene. This CDR3 has 12 amino acids. The V and J ends lost 4 bases and 2 bases respectively, with 6 bases between them.

This clone was detected only once. This chain links TRBV9 with TRBJ2-2, with TRBD1 identical over 7 bases. Germline-derived CDR1 and CDR2 are SGDLS and YYNGEE. This CDR3 spans 15 amino acids. Unmatched junction bases numbered 4, after V lost 4 bases and J lost 1 base. This CDR3 reads CASSSRQGNTGELFF. CDR3 sequence (DNA): TGTGCCAGCAGCTCCCGACAGGGGAACACCGGGGAGCTGTTTTTT.

The chain couples TRBV5-4 to TRBJ2-1; 9 bases are a match to TRBD2. CDR1 and CDR2 from the germline V gene are SGHNT and YYREEE (reference sequence). Unmatched junction bases numbered 4, after V lost 0 bases and J lost 6 bases. The CDR3 runs 15 residues. This chain's CDR3 is CASSLDPREGNEQFF. DNA of the CDR3: TGTGCCAGCAGCTTGGACCCGCGGGAGGGCAATGAGCAGTTCTTC.